This paragraph covers one T cell receptor beta chain sequence. As yet, its antigen is unknown. This entry comes from a study of cytomegalovirus exposure and HLA in healthy donors. Study results and caveats: With later analysis, a missense DCLRE1C variant became linked to TCR beta V- and J-gene trimming. CMV antigen specificity was confirmed in vitro for a few CMV-associated chains.

Germline V gene sequence: CDR1 MNHEY, CDR2 SVGAGI. The CDR3 contains 15 residues. Primers included in the PCR were 60 Vbeta and 13 Jbeta primers. In the original analysis: In a later analysis, of 70 million to 85 million unique beta chains, roughly 10 million appeared in at least two donors. Sequencing was performed with immunoSEQ multiplex PCR; in TCRdb, only in-frame clones are kept and a portion is missing. That table furnishes V, J and clone size, whereas the DNA furnished D and trimming. The data hold under 200,000 clones, with roughly 80% observed a single time. Source material: PBMCs. V usage is TRBV6-5 and J usage is TRBJ2-5, with TRBD2 identical over 9 bases. The J call may be incorrect, as the DNA end agrees better with TRBJ2-7. The clonotype was recovered from a female donor in good health and CMV-seronegative. CDR3 sequence: CASSYGTSRSYEQYF. The CDR3 bases are TGTGCCAGCAGTTACGGGACTAGCCGGTCCTACGAGCAGTACTTC.